This TCR beta chain was obtained from a study of blood T cell repertoires in COVID-19 (dated by TCRdb to between 2020 and 2021). For the wider study: The collaborator samples originated in the United States, Italy and Spain and spanned the acute and convalescent phases of COVID-19. The prospective study material was composed of cDNA or gDNA derived from T cells, B-cell-depleted T cells, or PBMCs. Where HLA class I and class II types were available, the types were taken from metadata supplied by the sample provider, not from assay-based typing. The dataset comprised deeply sampled blood TCRbeta repertoires from subjects exposed to, actively infected with, or recovered from COVID-19. The repertoires were released in a freely available public database meant as a resource for research on the immune response to SARS-CoV-2. The samples were drawn from two sources: the first 160 participants of the ongoing ImmuneRACE study, and about 1,300 subjects contributed by 6 global collaborators. The sample metadata nearly always contained a de-identified subject ID, COVID-19 status, age in years and sex. The full study reports these points: Clinical and demographic metadata were provided uncurated, with the amount varying by source and participant.

The cysteine opens and the phenylalanine closes a CDR3 of 13 amino acids. The sequence is cut down to CDR3 DNA, 39 bases in frame from base 1. Reading the germline V gene (reference sequence) gives CDR1 LGHDT and CDR2 YNNKEL. Each collaborating institution followed its own protocols to collect whole blood in K2EDTA tubes. For TCRbeta analysis, collaborators shipped samples in one of three forms: frozen whole blood, isolated PBMCs, or DNA extracted from either of those sample types. TCRbeta CDR3 regions were amplified from genomic DNA using the immunoSEQ Assay, a bias-controlled multiplex PCR. The study's processing was this. Nucleated cell counts per sample were estimated from amplification of reference gene primers within the assay. To quantify the absolute abundance of each unique TCRbeta CDR3 rearrangement, sequence reads were collapsed and filtered. For each sample, productive Simpson clonality was calculated as the square root of Simpson's diversity index over productive rearrangements. Held by TCRdb, this immuneACCESS table contains in-frame sequences only and omits some clones. Under half of the omission traces to an unresolved V gene where checked; the cause of the rest is unknown. V, J and clone size reflect that table, while D and trimming were determined from the DNA. The sample records 200,000 to 250,000 clones, approximately 84% of which are singletons. The ten largest clones capture over 0.95% of the sample.

This clone appeared a single time. The specificity of this receptor is unknown. Base qualities are not recorded, but no much larger clone differs from it by a single base. This chain is built from TRBV3-1 (or the pseudogene TRBV3-2) and TRBJ1-1, with 8 bases in between that match TRBD1. Specimen: peripheral blood. The receptor was derived from a man in his forties with acute or convalescent COVID-19. The CDR3 reads as follows: CASRTGTATEAFF. Here is the DNA: TGTGCGAGCCGGACAGGGACGGCCACTGAAGCTTTCTTT.